The entry below describes one T cell receptor (beta chain). These data are taken from a study of blood T cell repertoires in COVID-19. Looking at the study overall: Samples came from the United States, Italy and Spain, spanning acute and convalescent COVID-19. From T cells, B-cell-depleted T cells, or PBMCs came the material, which was cDNA or gDNA.

V lost 7 bases and J lost 0; bases outside the gene matches: 9. CDR1 is SGHKS, CDR2 YYEKEE, per germline (reference sequence). The CDR3 has 15 residues. In the original workflow: By means of reference gene primer amplification, nucleated cell counts were estimated. The table came from immunoSEQ multiplex PCR; TCRdb's copy has only in-frame clones and leaves some out. The V and J calls and clone size are taken from that table; D and trimming were inferred from the DNA. Among fewer than 40,000 clones listed, 88% were seen once. The source is a woman older than 75 with active or convalescent COVID-19. Sequencing used peripheral blood. The rearrangement links TRBV5-5 to TRBJ2-7; 8 positions match TRBD2. CDR3 bases: TGTGCCAGCGGATTTAGCGGGGCGATCTCCTACGAGCAGTACTTC. Translated, it gives CASGFSGAISYEQYF.